The 18 T cell receptor beta chains presented below share a single source sample, sequenced in a study of Graves' ophthalmopathy and Graves' hyperthyroidism. Amplification targeted the TCR beta CDR3 regions, with RNA transcripts as the source material. Scientists carried out first-round RT-PCR using HTBI primers and then a second-round multiplex PCR. TCRdb processed the multiplex PCR reads anew with MiXCR; each CDR3 protein has one entry. The sample contains around 1,200,000 distinct CDR3 sequences, about two fifths of which appear only once. Specimen: peripheral blood or thyroid tissue (not recorded which). The receptors here all came from an adult man with Graves' hyperthyroidism.

Regarding this clonotype: Since a much larger clone is just one base distant, this may be a read error. Since no conserved phenylalanine or tryptophan closes the CDR3, a read error is the likely cause. CDR3 region: CASSFGGALHL. In DNA, the CDR3 is TGTGCCAGCAGTTTTGGTGGGGCCCTCCACCTT. V usage is TRBV7-9 and J usage is TRBJ1-6; D not resolved. The V gene's germline CDR1 is SEHNR and CDR2 FQNEAQ (reference sequence). V lost 6 bases to trimming and J lost 14 bases, with 11 bases between them. The CDR3 loop spans 11 amino acids.

The V call is TRBV11-1, the J call TRBJ1-6; D is possibly TRBD1 (6 bases). The CDR3 length is 19 residues. Germline CDR1 SGHAT, CDR2 FQDESV (reference sequence). Deletions cut 0 bases from V and 7 bases from J, with 22 bases between. As DNA, the CDR3 is TGTGCCAGCAGCTTAGCGTATCGGGACCAACGGCAGGGGAATTCACCCCTCCACTTT. This codes for CASSLAYRDQRQGNSPLHF.

This clonotype showed up just a few times. The V gene is TRBV30, the J gene TRBJ2-5; D is uncertain. CDR1 and CDR2 (germline): GTSNPN, SVGIG (reference sequence). Trimming pared 3 bases from V and 5 bases from J, leaving 10 bases between. The CDR3 is 12 residues long. The CDR3, as DNA: TGTGCCTGGAGGGTGGGCAGGGAGACCCAGTACTTC. Protein: CAWRVGRETQYF.

This rearrangement joins TRBV7-2 to TRBJ2-5; unclear D gene. CDR1 and CDR2 (germline): SGHTA, FQGNSA. The CDR3 is 14 residues long. Trimming cost V 5 bases and J 9 bases, with 19 bases left between them. The CDR3 nucleotides are TGTGCCAGCAGCCGCGACACGGTTAATCAGCCCCAGTACTTC. This codes for CASSRDTVNQPQYF.

This clonotype was detected only a few times. The J gene is TRBJ2-7, the V gene TRBV7-9; 9 bases are shared with TRBD2. CDR1 is SEHNR and CDR2 is FQNEAQ in the germline V gene (reference sequence). The CDR3 has 15 residues. J gave up 2 bases and V 3 bases, and 5 bases lay outside the gene matches. CDR3 nucleotide sequence: TGTGCCAGCAGCTTGGGCGGGGGGGCCGCCTACGAGCAGTACTTC. It translates to CASSLGGGAAYEQYF.

This clonotype came up a few times. This chain links TRBV6-5 with TRBJ1-4; TRBD1 agrees at 8 bases. The CDR3 totals 13 residues. The germline CDR1 and CDR2 sequences are MNHEY and SVGAGI. V was pared by 8 bases and J by 4 bases, with 3 bases of the junction left unmatched. CDR3 coding DNA: TGTGCCAGCGCTGACAGGGGTAATGAAAAACTGTTTTTT. It is translated as CASADRGNEKLFF.

The CDR3 DNA is TGTGCCAGCAGCGCAGGGGTCCCCGAGCAGTACTTC. Its protein product is CASSAGVPEQYF. This chain uses TRBV24-1 with TRBJ2-7; weak D call: TRBD1 (6 bases). V dropped 11 bases and J dropped 6 bases, with 16 bases sitting between them. The CDR3 spans 12 residues. Germline lookup yields CDR1 KGHDR and CDR2 SFDVKD.

This clonotype has ten or more counts. The rearrangement uses TRBV19 and TRBJ2-5; possibly TRBD2 for D (6 bases). This CDR3 is built from 14 residues. CDR1 and CDR2 from the germline V gene are LNHDA and SQIVND (reference sequence). Trimming took off 6 bases at V and 4 bases at J, with 15 bases between the two ends. The CDR3 nucleotides are TGTGCCAGTAGCCGAGACGGAGGGGCAGAGACCCAGTACTTC. Translation gives CASSRDGGAETQYF.

In this sample, this clonotype turned up many times. The rearrangement links TRBV6-6 to TRBJ1-5, with D hard to call. Trimming cost V 6 bases and J 1 base, with 13 bases left between them. Germline V CDR1 and CDR2: MNHNY, SVGAGI (reference sequence). The CDR3 sequence is 15 residues long. CDR3 protein: CASRLLGQSNQPQHF. The CDR3 region has the DNA TGTGCCAGCAGATTACTAGGCCAGAGCAATCAGCCCCAGCATTTT.

The chain recombines TRBV3-1 with TRBJ2-5, with TRBD1 matching 12 bases. V dropped 4 bases and J dropped 5; count of bases not matched to a gene: 8. CDR3 size: 16 residues. Germline loops: CDR1 LGHDT, CDR2 YNNKEL (reference sequence). This CDR3 reads CASSRLAGTGGETQYF. For the CDR3, the DNA is TGTGCCAGCAGCCGGTTAGCCGGGACAGGGGGCGAGACCCAGTACTTC.

Comment on this clonotype: A junction boundary mismatches the germline segment, possibly from a read error. J is TRBJ2-7 and V is TRBV25-1, with D maybe TRBD1 (6 bases). From germline, CDR1 is MGHDK and CDR2 SYGVNS. The CDR3 contains 15 residues. The CDR3 coding sequence is TGTGCAAGCAGTAAAAGGGCAGGGGTACCCCACGAGCAGTACTTC. Encoded protein: CASSKRAGVPHEQYF.

The V call is TRBV20-1, the J call TRBJ2-5; 12 bases line up with TRBD2. The J call is doubtful: the DNA matches TRBJ2-7 better. The CDR3 runs 14 residues. CDR1 is DFQATT and CDR2 is SNEGSKA in the germline V gene (reference sequence). CDR3 amino acids: CSGRTSGTAYEQYF. The CDR3 DNA reads as TGCAGTGGCCGGACTAGCGGGACAGCCTACGAGCAGTACTTC.

V usage is TRBV7-9 and J usage is TRBJ2-5; weak D call: TRBD2 (5 bases). Per germline, CDR1 SEHNR and CDR2 FQNEAQ (reference sequence). This CDR3 spans 12 amino acids. Between the trimmed V and J ends, which lost 6 bases and 7 bases, there was a span of 12 bases. As DNA, the CDR3 is TGTGCCAGCAGTGAAAGCGCGGGGACCCAGTACTTC. Amino acid sequence: CASSESAGTQYF.

The chain joins TRBV7-2 to TRBJ2-7; D is unresolved. Deletions cut 5 bases from V and 2 bases from J, with 19 bases between. Germline CDR1 is SGHTA and CDR2 is FQGNSA. This CDR3 is built from 16 residues. The CDR3 loop is CASSKDPGGLTYEQYF. CDR3 nucleotides: TGTGCCAGCAGCAAGGATCCGGGCGGATTGACCTACGAGCAGTACTTC.

This clonotype was seen ten or more times. The rearrangement joins TRBV11-2 to TRBJ1-3; D ambiguous. The CDR3 loop spans 12 amino acids. Per germline, CDR1 SGHAT and CDR2 FQNNGV. V shed 7 bases and J shed 4 bases, with 8 bases lying between them. The CDR3 DNA reads as TGTGCCAGCACCGTGTGGGGAAACACCATATATTTT. Protein: CASTVWGNTIYF.

The CDR3 bases are TGTGCCAGCAGTTTACTTCCTCTTCGTGGACTGTTTTTT. As protein: CASSLLPLRGLFF. V and J are TRBV12-3 or TRBV12-4 and TRBJ1-4; D gene unclear. V dropped 2 bases and J dropped 13 bases, with 14 bases sitting between them. The CDR3 runs 13 residues.

The sample holds many counts of this clonotype. The chain carries TRBV29-1 and TRBJ2-5; TRBD2 agrees at 8 bases. Trimming took 3 bases from V and 5 from J; bases not matched to a gene: 8. CDR1 and CDR2 (germline): SQVTM, ANQGSEA. The CDR3 has 14 amino acids. The CDR3: CSVEGPGGAETQYF. In nucleotides, the CDR3 is TGCAGCGTTGAGGGGCCCGGGGGGGCGGAGACCCAGTACTTC.

This clonotype was picked up a small number of times. The chain recombines TRBV7-9 with TRBJ2-7, with D tentatively TRBD1 or TRBD2 (6 bases each). Germline CDR1 and CDR2: SEHNR and FQNEAQ (reference sequence). This CDR3 has 15 amino acids. The V end lost 4 bases, the J end lost 1 base, and 14 bases lay between the germline ends. CDR3 nucleotides: TGTGCCAGCAGCTACCGGGGGCGGCGATCCTACGAGCAGTACTTC. Translated, it gives CASSYRGRRSYEQYF.